Shown below are 21 T cell receptor beta chains from a single sample sequenced in a study of blood T cell repertoires in COVID-19. TCRdb keeps only in-frame clones here, not all; method: immunoSEQ multiplex PCR. In the table there are around 100,000 clones, around 90% of which are singletons. Material: peripheral blood. All receptors come from a woman in her fifties or sixties with acute or convalescent COVID-19.

J is TRBJ2-1 and V is TRBV7-2, with D hard to call. Trimming pared 2 bases from V and 5 bases from J, leaving 13 bases between. The CDR3 has 15 residues. Germline assignment: CDR1 SGHTA and CDR2 FQGNSA. In DNA, the CDR3 is TGTGCCAGCAGCTTAAAGCTCGGAGCGAACAATGAGCAGTTCTTC. It translates to CASSLKLGANNEQFF.

V is TRBV6-1 and J is TRBJ1-4; 7 bases line up with TRBD1. After removal of 0 bases from V and 8 bases from J, the junction contained 9 bases not matched to a gene. Germline V CDR1 and CDR2: MNHNS, SASEGT. There are 16 residues in the CDR3. CDR3 DNA sequence: TGTGCCAGCAGTGAAGCGCACCACAGGGGTCGGGAAAAACTGTTTTTT. It yields the protein CASSEAHHRGREKLFF.

This clone occurred a few times. This sequence joins TRBV29-1 and TRBJ1-2; TRBD1 matches 9 bases. Losses at the gene ends were 4 bases for V and 8 bases for J; bases not matched to a gene: 8. Per germline, CDR1 SQVTM and CDR2 ANQGSEA. The CDR3 loop spans 13 amino acids. DNA for the CDR3: TGCAGCGTTGTCCCCGGGACAGGGTTCGGCTACACCTTC. Protein sequence: CSVVPGTGFGYTF.

V and J are TRBV5-1 and TRBJ1-1; tentative D call: TRBD1 (5 bases). This CDR3 comprises 14 residues. Per germline, CDR1 SGHRS and CDR2 YFSETQ. V was shortened by 4 bases and J by 6 bases, with 16 bases between the two germline ends. CDR3 protein: CASSPGLNRAEAFF. The DNA for the CDR3 is TGCGCCAGCAGCCCGGGACTGAATAGGGCTGAAGCTTTCTTT.

The J gene is TRBJ1-6, the V gene TRBV2; 9 bases fit TRBD1. Germline CDR1 reads SNHLY; CDR2 reads FYNNEI. The CDR3 sequence is 14 residues long. J gave up 7 bases and V 7 bases, and 5 bases lay outside the gene matches. DNA of the CDR3: TGTGCCAGCACCTGGGACAGGGACAATTCACCCCTCCACTTT. Protein product: CASTWDRDNSPLHF.

The V gene is TRBV18, the J gene TRBJ2-5, with D maybe TRBD2 (6 bases). The CDR3 consists of 15 residues. V lost 2 bases to trimming and J lost 4 bases, with 14 bases between them. From germline, CDR1 is KGHSH and CDR2 LQKENI. The CDR3 reads CASSPRFGGGETQYF. In DNA form, the CDR3 reads TGTGCCAGCTCACCAAGGTTCGGGGGTGGAGAGACCCAGTACTTC.

This clone was observed a handful of times. The chain couples TRBV5-1 to TRBJ2-2, with TRBD2 matching 12 bases. Germline assignment: CDR1 SGHRS and CDR2 YFSETQ. The V gene end was trimmed by 5 bases and the J gene end by 7 bases; junction bases not matched to a gene: 6. The CDR3 totals 15 residues. The CDR3 DNA is TGCGCCAGCAGTCCTAGCGGGAGGGCCCGCGGGGAGCTGTTTTTT. This codes for CASSPSGRARGELFF.

J is TRBJ2-7 and V is TRBV7-2; 13 nucleotides line up with TRBD2. The CDR3 is made up of 16 amino acids. Germline lookup yields CDR1 SGHTA and CDR2 FQGNSA. V lost 4 bases to trimming and J lost 3 bases; unmatched junction nucleotides: 6. In nucleotides, the CDR3 is TGTGCCAGCAGCTCCCGGACTAGCGGGAGAATCTACGAGCAGTACTTC. It is translated as CASSSRTSGRIYEQYF.

The rearrangement uses TRBV30 and TRBJ2-1; 10 nucleotides align to TRBD2. This CDR3 region has 15 residues. Germline-derived CDR1 and CDR2 are GTSNPN and SVGIG (reference sequence). After removal of 0 bases from V and 4 bases from J, the junction contained 3 bases not matched to a gene. As DNA, the CDR3 is TGTGCCTGGAGTGTATCACTAGCGGGATACAATGAGCAGTTCTTC. It yields the protein CAWSVSLAGYNEQFF.

This clone was seen once. The CDR3 sequence: CASSRARTGNSPLHF. For the CDR3, the DNA is TGTGCCAGCAGCCGAGCAAGGACAGGGAATTCACCCCTCCACTTT. The chain employs TRBV14 and TRBJ1-6; 8 bases are a match to TRBD1. V was pared by 4 bases and J by 7 bases, with 6 bases of the junction left unmatched. Germline V gives CDR1 SGHDN, CDR2 FVKESK. This CDR3 is built from 15 residues.

This clone was picked up one time. The V call is TRBV4-2, the J call TRBJ1-1, with D possibly TRBD1 on 5 matching bases. The CDR3 runs to 15 residues. The V end was cut by 7 bases, the J end by 3 bases, with 18 bases between. Per the germline V gene, CDR1 is LGHNA and CDR2 is YNFKEQ. CDR3 in DNA: TGTGCCAGCACCCACTTCGGGGGGGGGTACACTGAAGCTTTCTTT. This translates into CASTHFGGGYTEAFF.

A note on this clone: The identical CDR3 is also encoded by other nucleotide sequences in the sample. The chain joins TRBV18 to TRBJ2-3; 7 bases align to TRBD2. V lost 3 bases, J lost 5 bases, and 2 bases stayed unmatched. The CDR3 length is 13 residues. Germline loops: CDR1 KGHSH, CDR2 LQKENI. This chain's CDR3 is CASSPPGGDTQYF. In DNA, the CDR3 is TGTGCCAGCTCACCTCCGGGAGGAGATACGCAGTATTTT.

The chain employs TRBV11-2 and TRBJ1-1; D not certain. Deletions cut 5 bases from V and 1 base from J, with 8 bases between. The CDR3 loop spans 13 amino acids. CDR1 and CDR2 (germline): SGHAT, FQNNGV. CDR3 sequence (DNA): TGTGCCAGCAGCCCCGTCAGGAACACTGAAGCTTTCTTT. Its protein is CASSPVRNTEAFF.

This clone is a singleton in its sample. The chain links TRBV27 to TRBJ1-4; tentative D call: TRBD1 (6 bases). V was pared by 0 bases and J by 4 bases, with 18 bases between. Germline lookup yields CDR1 MNHEY and CDR2 SMNVEV (reference sequence). The CDR3 covers 18 residues. CDR3 DNA sequence: TGTGCCAGCAGTTTATCCGTCGGGACATCCTTTCGTAATGAAAAACTGTTTTTT. Its translation is CASSLSVGTSFRNEKLFF.

The chain links TRBV18 to TRBJ1-3, with a weak D call TRBD1 (5 bases). Trimming cost V 4 bases and J 1 base, with 14 bases left between them. This CDR3 region has 16 residues. Germline CDR1 reads KGHSH; CDR2 reads LQKENI. In nucleotides, the CDR3 is TGTGCCAGCTCACTGGGGCAGGAGAAGTCTGGAAACACCATATATTTT. This translates into CASSLGQEKSGNTIYF.

This clone was detected only a few times. The chain joins TRBV6-6 to TRBJ2-2; TRBD2 matches 10 bases. Trimming cost V 6 bases and J 3 bases; bases outside gene matches: 4. The CDR3 totals 15 residues. Germline V gene lookup returns CDR1 MNHNY and CDR2 SVGAGI (reference sequence). CDR3 coding DNA: TGTGCCAGCAGCGCTAGCGGGGGTTACACCGGGGAGCTGTTTTTT. Its translation: CASSASGGYTGELFF.

This clone has only one observation. V gene TRBV7-9 combines with J gene TRBJ2-3; 12 bases fit TRBD2. The V segment lost 6 bases and the J segment 4 bases; nucleotides outside the gene matches: 8. Germline-derived CDR1 and CDR2 are SEHNR and FQNEAQ (reference sequence). The CDR3 totals 16 residues. CDR3 sequence (DNA): TGTGCCAGCAGTCTGACTAGCGGGAGTGGATCAGATACGCAGTATTTT. Translating gives CASSLTSGSGSDTQYF.

The gene calls are TRBV29-1 and TRBJ2-1, with 10 nucleotides matching TRBD1. Germline V CDR1 and CDR2: SQVTM, ANQGSEA. The CDR3 runs 13 residues. Trimming cost V 8 bases and J 8 bases; bases outside gene matches: 9. This CDR3 is CSLRQGASDEQFF. For the CDR3, the DNA is TGCAGCTTAAGACAGGGGGCGAGCGATGAGCAGTTCTTC.

This clone showed up just a few times. The gene calls are TRBV5-1 and TRBJ1-1, with D tentatively TRBD1 (6 bases). V lost 4 bases, J lost 4 bases, and 17 bases lay in between. This CDR3 has 15 residues. Germline CDR1 is SGHRS and CDR2 is YFSETQ. The CDR3 nucleotides are TGCGCCAGCAGCACTGGGGGGAGGGGGGGCACTGAAGCTTTCTTT. Translated: CASSTGGRGGTEAFF.

V is TRBV24-1 and J is TRBJ2-3, with TRBD1 as a possible D gene (6 bases). V gave up 1 base and J gave up 4 bases, with 8 bases separating them. CDR3 length: 14 residues. Germline V gene lookup returns CDR1 KGHDR and CDR2 SFDVKD. CDR3 protein: CATSDFPGADTQYF. The CDR3 DNA reads as TGTGCCACCAGTGATTTCCCAGGGGCAGATACGCAGTATTTT.

The chain combines TRBV14 with TRBJ2-5; the D gene is possibly TRBD1 (5 bases). V dropped 1 base and J dropped 3 bases, with 27 bases sitting between them. Germline V gene sequence: CDR1 SGHDN, CDR2 FVKESK. The CDR3 length is 20 residues. CDR3 residues: CASSQGRRSQTWGQKETQYF. CDR3 in DNA: TGTGCCAGCAGCCAAGGACGAAGGAGTCAGACCTGGGGCCAAAAAGAGACCCAGTACTTC.